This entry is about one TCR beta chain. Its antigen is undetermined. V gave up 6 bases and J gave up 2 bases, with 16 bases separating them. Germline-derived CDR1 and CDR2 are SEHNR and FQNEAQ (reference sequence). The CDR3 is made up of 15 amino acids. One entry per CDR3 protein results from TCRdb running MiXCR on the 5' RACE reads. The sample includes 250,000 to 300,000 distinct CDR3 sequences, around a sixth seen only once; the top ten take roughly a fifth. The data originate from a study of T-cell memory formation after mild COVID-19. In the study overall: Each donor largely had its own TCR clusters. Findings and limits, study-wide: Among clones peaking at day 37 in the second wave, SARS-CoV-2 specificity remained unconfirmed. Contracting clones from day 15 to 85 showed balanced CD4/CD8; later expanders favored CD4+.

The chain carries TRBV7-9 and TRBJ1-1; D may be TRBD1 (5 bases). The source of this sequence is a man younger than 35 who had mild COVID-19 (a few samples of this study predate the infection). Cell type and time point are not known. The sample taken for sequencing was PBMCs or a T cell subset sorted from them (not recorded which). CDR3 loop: CASRLAGPANTEAFF. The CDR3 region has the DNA TGTGCCAGCAGGCTCGCGGGACCCGCAAACACTGAAGCTTTCTTT.